The T cell receptor (beta chain) under discussion was sequenced for a study of cytomegalovirus exposure and HLA in healthy donors. The study, taken as a whole, reports: The sole available immune exposure information was CMV serostatus.

As to this clone: Its antigen is still unknown.

Primers: 60 Vbeta forward and 13 Jbeta reverse. Clones were read by immunoSEQ multiplex PCR, and TCRdb kept only the in-frame ones, dropping some. Here the sample spans about 82,000 clones, around three fifths being singletons. There are 13 residues in the CDR3. V dropped 6 bases and J dropped 2 bases, with 10 bases sitting between them. From germline, CDR1 is SGHTA and CDR2 FQGTGA. The source is a woman aged 45-59 years in good health and CMV-seropositive. The chain combines TRBV7-3 with TRBJ1-1; D gene ambiguous. What was sequenced was PBMCs. Here the CDR3 DNA reads TGTGCCAGCAGTCAACATGTTAACACTGAAGCTTTCTTT. The encoded protein is CASSQHVNTEAFF. Looking up the rest from reference TRBV7-3 and TRBJ1-1 gives the full variable domain: GAGVSQTPSNKVTEKGKYVELRCDPISGHTALYWYRQSLGQGPEFLIYFQGTGAADDSGLPNDRFFAVRPEGSVSTLKIQRTERGDSAVYLCASSQHVNTEAFFGQGTRLTVV.